The next 21 T cell receptor beta chains were all read from a single sample in a study of metastatic and nonmetastatic thyroid tumors. TCRdb re-called the PCR reads through MiXCR. The sample carries 15,000 to 20,000 clones, roughly 25% recorded once. Thyroid surgery had not been preceded by any treatment in any patient. The sequenced sample consisted of tumor tissue. The receptor source for this set is a female donor with papillary thyroid cancer or a benign thyroid nodule (not recorded which). Some clones in this sample may be carry-over from other donors' samples.

V and J are TRBV30 and TRBJ2-7; no clear D. V gave up 1 base and J gave up 4 bases, with 5 bases separating them. In germline, CDR1 is GTSNPN, CDR2 SVGIG (reference sequence). The CDR3 runs to 11 residues. The CDR3 bases are TGTGCCTGGAGTGGGTATTACGAGCAGTACTTC. It specifies CAWSGYYEQYF.

V and J are TRBV20-1 and TRBJ1-2; possible D gene TRBD1, 6 bases. Looked up from germline, CDR1 is DFQATT and CDR2 is SNEGSKA (reference sequence). This CDR3 has 12 amino acids. V dropped 3 bases and J dropped 5 bases, with 10 bases sitting between them. Here the CDR3 DNA reads TGCAGTGCTAGGGGGGGCGGGTATGGCTACACCTTC. It yields the protein CSARGGGYGYTF.

This clone was observed at least ten times. This chain joins TRBV3-1 and TRBJ1-1; a weak D match, TRBD1 (5 bases). The CDR3 sequence is 14 residues long. The V end lost 5 bases, the J end lost 4 bases, and 14 bases lay between the germline ends. Germline V CDR1 and CDR2: LGHDT, YNNKEL (reference sequence). CDR3: CASSIGRGRTEAFF. CDR3 nucleotides: TGTGCCAGCAGCATCGGAAGGGGACGCACTGAAGCTTTCTTT.

The chain links TRBV11-1 to TRBJ2-7; 9 positions match TRBD2. The germline CDR1 and CDR2 sequences are SGHAT and FQDESV (reference sequence). Germline trimming cut 9 bases from V and 3 bases from J; bases unmatched to any gene: 6. The CDR3 loop spans 13 amino acids. CDR3 region: CAREIAGVYEQYF. The CDR3 region has the DNA TGTGCCAGAGAGATAGCGGGAGTCTACGAGCAGTACTTC.

This clone was counted at least ten times. CDR3 DNA sequence: TGTGCCAGCAGCCCCCGGGACAGGGGCGGCTATGGCTACACCTTC. Its translation is CASSPRDRGGYGYTF. The chain uses TRBV9 and TRBJ1-2; 10 bases are a match to TRBD1. Trimming removed 4 bases from V and 4 bases from J; junction bases left unmatched: 7. Germline CDR1 reads SGDLS; CDR2 reads YYNGEE. The CDR3 length is 15 residues.

The table lists this clone with many counts. CDR3 in amino acids: CSARLQGIPPLHF. In nucleotides, the CDR3 is TGCAGTGCTAGACTACAGGGTATTCCACCCCTCCACTTT. This chain links TRBV20-1 with TRBJ1-6, with TRBD1 as a possible D gene (6 bases). The V end lost 2 bases, the J end lost 11 bases, and 13 bases lay between the germline ends. CDR1 and CDR2 from the germline V gene are DFQATT and SNEGSKA (reference sequence). The CDR3 extends over 13 amino acids.

This chain links TRBV6-1 with TRBJ1-6, with D possibly matching TRBD1 (5 bases). Germline CDR1 reads MNHNS; CDR2 reads SASEGT. This CDR3 region has 13 residues. The germline V and J ends were trimmed by 4 bases and 9 bases, with 10 bases remaining between them. The CDR3 DNA sequence: TGTGCCAGCAGTGCCCTAGGGGTTTCACCCCTCCACTTT. As protein: CASSALGVSPLHF.

The chain carries TRBV6-1 and TRBJ2-7; D may be TRBD1 (5 bases). Germline lookup yields CDR1 MNHNS and CDR2 SASEGT. Trimming shortened V by 7 bases and J by 2 bases, and 12 bases separated the two germline ends. This CDR3 contains 13 residues. CDR3 in DNA: TGTGCCAGCACCCAGGGATGGGCCTACGAGCAGTACTTC. Translating gives CASTQGWAYEQYF.

The rearrangement joins TRBV7-9 to TRBJ1-2; unclear D gene. CDR3 length equals 12 residues. CDR1 is SEHNR and CDR2 is FQNEAQ in the germline V gene (reference sequence). The V end was cut by 4 bases, the J end by 8 bases, with 11 bases between. CDR3 bases: TGTGCCAGCAGCTCGATATCCCTGGGCTACACCTTC. Protein product: CASSSISLGYTF. Supplemented by reference TRBV7-9 and TRBJ1-2, the full variable domain reads DTGVSQNPRHKITKRGQNVTFRCDPISEHNRLYWYRQTLGQGPEFLTYFQNEAQLEKSRLLSDRFSAERPKGSFSTLEIQRTEQGDSAMYLCASSSISLGYTFGSGTRLTVV.

The chain couples TRBV28 to TRBJ2-7; 7 bases align to TRBD2. CDR1 and CDR2 from the germline V gene are MDHEN and SYDVKM. J was trimmed by 4 bases and V by 8 bases; bases with no gene match: 8. The CDR3 is 13 residues long. In DNA, the CDR3 is TGTGCCAGCCTCGGCGGGGGAAAATACGAGCAGTACTTC. Its protein product is CASLGGGKYEQYF.

The rearrangement links TRBV11-2 to TRBJ2-2; 11 bases line up with TRBD1. After removal of 4 bases from V and 7 bases from J, the junction contained 8 bases not matched to a gene. This CDR3 spans 16 amino acids. Germline V gene data show CDR1 as SGHAT and CDR2 as FQNNGV. The CDR3 DNA reads TGTGCCAGCAGCTCCTACGGGACAGGGGGTGGCGGGGAGCTGTTTTTT. Translating it yields CASSSYGTGGGGELFF.

This clone was recorded at least ten times. A much larger clone differs from this one at a single base, so this may be a read error. Different DNA sequences within this sample yield the same CDR3. This CDR3 reads CASSFERDRQAFF. The CDR3 bases are TGCGCCAGCAGCTTCGAGAGGGACCGCCAAGCTTTCTTT. This chain uses TRBV7-2 with TRBJ1-1; perhaps TRBD1 as D (5 bases). Germline V gene sequence: CDR1 SGHTA, CDR2 FQGNSA. This CDR3 has 13 residues.

The chain couples TRBV20-1 to TRBJ2-7; 9 bases line up with TRBD2. The CDR3 runs 15 residues. The V gene's germline CDR1 is DFQATT and CDR2 SNEGSKA (reference sequence). V lost 6 bases to trimming and J lost 0 bases; unmatched junction nucleotides: 9. The CDR3 protein is CSALSPSGTSYEQYV. In nucleotides, the CDR3 is TGCAGTGCCTTATCGCCTAGCGGGACCTCCTACGAGCAGTACGTC.

This clone has a count of ten or more. The chain carries TRBV19 and TRBJ2-1, with D hard to call. Germline V gene lookup returns CDR1 LNHDA and CDR2 SQIVND (reference sequence). V lost 6 bases to trimming and J lost 0 bases, with 15 bases between them. This CDR3 is built from 16 residues. CDR3 in DNA: TGTGCCAGTAGCGTTAGTCCAACGGGCTCCTACAATGAGCAGTTCTTC. It is translated as CASSVSPTGSYNEQFF. Looking up the rest from reference TRBV19 and TRBJ2-1 gives the full variable domain: DGGITQSPKYLFRKEGQNVTLSCEQNLNHDAMYWYRQDPGQGLRLIYYSQIVNDFQKGDIAEGYSVSREKKESFPLTVTSAQKNPTAFYLCASSVSPTGSYNEQFFGPGTRLTVL.

This clone was seen at least ten times. The V gene is TRBV7-4, the J gene TRBJ2-7, with TRBD1 matching over 11 bases. CDR1 and CDR2 (germline): SGHVT, SQSDAQ. Trimming at V came to 6 bases and at J to 0 bases, leaving 1 base not matched to a gene. This CDR3 is built from 14 residues. The DNA of the CDR3 is TGTGCCAGCAGGGGACAGGGGGGCTCCTACGAGCAGTACTTC. It specifies CASRGQGGSYEQYF.

V gene TRBV30 combines with J gene TRBJ2-7; D is unclear. CDR1 GTSNPN and CDR2 SVGIG come from the germline V gene (reference sequence). V was trimmed by 0 bases and J by 3 bases, leaving 6 bases between them. The CDR3 contains 12 residues. The DNA for the CDR3 is TGTGCCTGGAGTGTAAAAGGCTACGAGCAGTACTTC. Translating gives CAWSVKGYEQYF.

This clone was detected many times. This could be a read error, since a much larger clone is one nucleotide away. Other DNA sequences from this sample encode an identical CDR3 as well. The chain carries TRBV2 and TRBJ2-7; 8 positions agree with TRBD1. The germline V gene encodes CDR1 SNHLY and CDR2 FYNNEI. The CDR3 is 14 amino acids. The CDR3 sequence: CASRFNRGSYEQYF. The DNA of the CDR3 is TGTGCCAGCAGATTTAACAGGGGGTCCTACGAACAGTACTTC.

This clone has just a few counts. The CDR3 DNA is TGTGCCAGCAACCCCGGGACTAGCGGCACAGATACGCAGTATTTT. This encodes CASNPGTSGTDTQYF. The chain links TRBV12-3 or TRBV12-4 to TRBJ2-3; 10 nucleotides match TRBD2. J was trimmed by 1 base and V by 7 bases; bases with no gene match: 5. This CDR3 spans 15 amino acids.

This clone is medium-sized by share. The chain is built from TRBV6-2 or TRBV6-3 and TRBJ1-5; D perhaps matches TRBD1 (5 bases). Trimming removed 2 bases from V and 7 bases from J, with 9 bases in between. CDR1 and CDR2 from the germline V gene are MNHEY and SVGEGT. This CDR3 region has 13 residues. The CDR3 spells CASSYQGQQPQHF. CDR3 DNA sequence: TGTGCCAGCAGTTACCAGGGCCAGCAGCCCCAGCATTTT.

This clone has a count of ten or more. The genes are TRBV9 and TRBJ2-1; perhaps D is TRBD1 or TRBD2 (5 bases each). The CDR3 runs to 14 residues. The V gene's germline CDR1 is SGDLS and CDR2 YYNGEE. V was shortened by 2 bases and J by 10 bases, with 16 bases between the two germline ends. For the CDR3, the DNA is TGTGCCAGCAGCGTTCTCACCGGGGACGGAGAGCAGTTCTTC. Translating it yields CASSVLTGDGEQFF.

Regarding this clone: The junction differs from germline at one of its ends, possibly a read error. Here the CDR3 DNA reads TGTGCCATCAGCCTCGGGACTAGCGGGGCTAGCACAGATACGCGGTATTTT. It translates to CAISLGTSGASTDTRYF. This sequence joins TRBV3-1 and TRBJ2-3; 13 nucleotides line up with TRBD2. The CDR3 extends over 17 amino acids. Germline values: CDR1 LGHDT, CDR2 YNNKEL (reference sequence).